This is a list of T cell receptor beta chains from one sample in a study of T cells of healthy individuals. In TCRdb, the 5' RACE reads were re-called with MiXCR into one record per CDR3 protein. The sample lists about 60,000 distinct CDR3 sequences; 15% to 20% were seen once. The receptors here all came from a human donor in good health. CDR3s include the opening cysteine and the closing phenylalanine or tryptophan. A D gene is named only where the DNA matches it firmly. Size values are once, few and many counts, or a class for expanded clones, and some rows have none.

V gene	D gene	clone size	J gene	CDR3 DNA	CDR3 protein
TRBV4-1	-	many	TRBJ1-5	TGCGCCAGCAGCCAAGATCTAAGGAAACAGCCCCAGCATTTT	CASSQDLRKQPQHF
TRBV7-6	TRBD2	many	TRBJ2-3	TGTGCCAGCAGCTTAGTTCCGGGGGGGCGTCAAGATACGCAGTATTTT	CASSLVPGGRQDTQYF
TRBV30	TRBD2	few	TRBJ2-7	TGTGCCTGGATTACTAGCGGGAGCTCTGAGCAGTACTTC	CAWITSGSSEQYF
TRBV6-1	-	many	TRBJ1-5	TGTGCCAGCAGGGGAAGTAAGGGAGGAAATCAGCCCCAGCATTTT	CASRGSKGGNQPQHF
TRBV6-1	-	few	TRBJ1-4	TGTGCCAGCAGTGAAGTGACGGGGGCTAATGAAAAACTGTTTTTT	CASSEVTGANEKLFF
TRBV5-1	TRBD2	many	TRBJ2-4	TGCGCCAGCAGCTTGGCGGGACTAGCGGGAGTAGTCGGCAAAAACATTCAGTACTTC	CASSLAGLAGVVGKNIQYF
TRBV24-1	-	many	TRBJ1-1	TGTGCCACCAGTGATTCGGGGTTCACTGAAGCTTTCTTT	CATSDSGFTEAFF
TRBV7-9	TRBD1	-	TRBJ2-1	TGTGCCAGCAGCTTAGAACAGGGGGCGAAGAATGAGCAGTTCTTC	CASSLEQGAKNEQFF
TRBV28	-	few	TRBJ2-7	TGTGCCAGCAGAAGCGAGACCGAGCAGTACTTC	CASRSETEQYF
TRBV28	-	many	TRBJ1-6	TGTGCCAGCAGGGGGATACGCCACTTT	CASRGIRHF
TRBV30	-	few	TRBJ1-4	TGTGCCTGGACCGAGGGGGGGGTCGGGGAAAAACTGTTTTTT	CAWTEGGVGEKLFF
TRBV28	TRBD2	-	TRBJ2-7	TGTGCCAGCAGTTTAGAGGGACTAGCGGGAGGAAGCTCCTACGAGCAGTACTTC	CASSLEGLAGGSSYEQYF
TRBV4-2	TRBD1	few	TRBJ2-5	TGTGCCAGCAGCCTCGGACAGGGAATCATAGAGACCCAGTACTTC	CASSLGQGIIETQYF
TRBV19	TRBD2	many	TRBJ2-3	TGTGCCAGTACGGGCCGGGGGGGCCGTGCAGATACGCAGTATTTT	CASTGRGGRADTQYF
TRBV5-1	-	many	TRBJ2-4	TGCGCCAGCAGCTCCGGACTAGCCAAAAACATTCAGTACTTC	CASSSGLAKNIQYF
TRBV4-1	-	many	TRBJ2-7	TGCGCCAGCAGCCAAGATGGGGTCCTAGCATTTTCCCAAACCTACGAGCAGTACTTC	CASSQDGVLAFSQTYEQYF
TRBV7-9	TRBD1	-	TRBJ1-1	TGTGCCAGCAGCGGGACAGGGTTAGGCCTGAACACTGAAGCTTTCTTT	CASSGTGLGLNTEAFF
TRBV4-3	-	many	TRBJ1-6	TGCGCCAGCAGCCTCAGATCTAATAATTCACCCCTCCACTTT	CASSLRSNNSPLHF
TRBV29-1	-	few	TRBJ2-1	TGCAGCGTCGAGGGGGTCTTAAGGAATGAGCAGTTCTTC	CSVEGVLRNEQFF
TRBV7-9	-	-	TRBJ1-1	TGTGCCAGCAGCTTAGATGGCATACTCAGGACTGAAGCTTTCTTT	CASSLDGILRTEAFF
TRBV29-1	TRBD1	many	TRBJ1-5	TGCAGCGTTGAAGAACAGGGGGCAAAAGGCAATCAGCCCCAGCATTTT	CSVEEQGAKGNQPQHF
TRBV2	TRBD1	once	TRBJ2-5	TGTGCCAGCACCGGACAGGGAGGAGAGACCCAGTACTTC	CASTGQGGETQYF
TRBV7-2	-	many	TRBJ2-1	TGTGCCAGCAGCTTGGACGGGGAAGCCTACAATGAGCAGTTCTTC	CASSLDGEAYNEQFF
TRBV6-2/TRBV6-3	TRBD1	many	TRBJ1-1	TGTGCCAGCAGTTCAGGGGGGAGTGACGGGGGCGAGAAAATGAACACTGAAGCTTTCTTT	CASSSGGSDGGEKMNTEAFF
TRBV9	TRBD2	many	TRBJ2-1	TGTGCCAGCAGCACCGATAGCGGGGGGTACAATGAGCAGTTCTTC	CASSTDSGGYNEQFF
TRBV2	TRBD2	medium-sized	TRBJ2-3	TGTGCCAGCACCAGAGGGAGCGGGACCAACACAGATACGCAGTATTTT	CASTRGSGTNTDTQYF
TRBV12-3/TRBV12-4	TRBD2	-	TRBJ2-1	TGTGCCAGCAGTTTATACGGGGGAGGGAGCTCCTACAATGAGCAGTTCTTC	CASSLYGGGSSYNEQFF
TRBV7-8	TRBD2	few	TRBJ2-1	TGTGCCAGCAGCTTACCTCTCCGGACTAGCGGGAGGCTCAATGAGCAGTTCTTC	CASSLPLRTSGRLNEQFF
TRBV28	TRBD2	many	TRBJ2-5	TGTGCCAGCAGTCCAGCCGCTAGCGGGGGGCCCCAAGAGACCCAGTACTTC	CASSPAASGGPQETQYF
TRBV2	TRBD2	many	TRBJ2-2	TGTGCCAGCACCTCCCTTGGACTAGCGGGAACCCCCGGGGAGCTGTTTTTT	CASTSLGLAGTPGELFF
TRBV7-9	-	few	TRBJ1-5	TGTGCCAGCAGCTGGGGGGGAAGCAATCAGCCCCAGCATTTT	CASSWGGSNQPQHF
TRBV7-2	-	many	TRBJ1-5	TGTGCCAGCAGCCGAGAGGGTCATAGCAATCAGCCCCAGCATTTT	CASSREGHSNQPQHF
TRBV11-1	-	many	TRBJ1-1	TGTGCCAGCAGCTTATCTCCCGGGGCTGAAGCTTTCTTT	CASSLSPGAEAFF
TRBV4-1	TRBD1	many	TRBJ1-1	TGCGCCAGCAGCCTCGACAGGGGCTCTTTGACTTTCTTT	CASSLDRGSLTFF
TRBV7-6	-	few	TRBJ2-7	TGTGCCAGCAGCCCACTGGACAGCTCCTACGAGCAGTACTTC	CASSPLDSSYEQYF
TRBV29-1	TRBD1	many	TRBJ2-1	TGCAGCGTGAGAATAGGACAGGACGAGCAGTTCTTC	CSVRIGQDEQFF
TRBV5-1	TRBD1	-	TRBJ2-7	TGCGCCAGCAGTATGCAGGGGGTTAAAACCTACGAGCAGTACTTC	CASSMQGVKTYEQYF
TRBV13	-	many	TRBJ2-2	TGTGCCAGCAGCTCCATACTGGAGAACACCGGGGAGCTGTTTTTT	CASSSILENTGELFF
TRBV7-3	-	many	TRBJ2-2	TGTGCCAGCGGGCGGTACACCGGGGAGCTGTTTTTT	CASGRYTGELFF
TRBV19	TRBD2	-	TRBJ2-5	TGTGCCAGTAGTAGGGGACTAGCGGAGAACGAAGAGACCCAGTACTTC	CASSRGLAENEETQYF
TRBV20-1	-	-	TRBJ1-2	TGCAGTGAGGCGGGCAGGGGCTATGGCTACACCTTC	CSEAGRGYGYTF
TRBV19	TRBD2	many	TRBJ2-3	TGTGCCAGTACCCTCAAGCGGGATTCGACAGATACGCAGTATTTT	CASTLKRDSTDTQYF
TRBV5-1	-	many	TRBJ2-1	TGCGCCAGCAGACAGACAGGTAATGAGCAGTTCTTC	CASRQTGNEQFF
TRBV28	-	many	TRBJ1-1	TGTGCCAGCAGTTTAACTAACACTGAAGCTTTCTTT	CASSLTNTEAFF
TRBV10-2	TRBD2	-	TRBJ2-1	TGCGCCAGCAGTGGGGGGGGGTGGAACAATGAGCAGTTCTTC	CASSGGGWNNEQFF
TRBV20-1	TRBD2	many	TRBJ2-7	TGCAGTGCTAGAGATGCTAGCGGGACCTACGAGCAGTACTTC	CSARDASGTYEQYF
TRBV4-1	-	few	TRBJ2-7	TGCGCCAGCAGCCAAGTCTCCGGGACCCTCTACGAGCAGTACTTC	CASSQVSGTLYEQYF
TRBV2	TRBD2	few	TRBJ2-7	TGTGCCAGCAGTTCGGAGCGGGGGGGCCTATACGAGCAGTACTTC	CASSSERGGLYEQYF
TRBV7-2	-	few	TRBJ1-5	TGTGCCAGCAGCTGGGGGGCGTCACAGCCCCAGCATTTT	CASSWGASQPQHF
TRBV20-1	TRBD2	once	TRBJ2-1	TGCAGTGCTAGAGATCTGGTAGCGGGGGATTTCAATGAGCAGTTCTTC	CSARDLVAGDFNEQFF